What follows are 4 T cell receptor beta chains derived from one specimen sequenced in a study of cytomegalovirus exposure and HLA in healthy donors. Both 60 Vbeta primers and 13 Jbeta primers went into the PCR. The method was immunoSEQ multiplex PCR; TCRdb's version includes in-frame clones alone and lacks a portion of them. This repertoire shows under 130,000 clones, 75% found once; its top ten account for 1% to 1.5%. Material: PBMCs. These receptors came from a middle-aged man in good health and CMV-seronegative.

The chain joins TRBV7-8 to TRBJ2-7, with a weak D call TRBD2 (6 bases). Deletions cut 5 bases from V and 1 base from J, with 21 bases between. Looked up from germline, CDR1 is SGHVS and CDR2 is FQNEAQ. This CDR3 has 17 residues. The CDR3 region is CASSHPPPSSVSYEQYF. CDR3 nucleotides: TGTGCCAGCAGCCATCCGCCTCCCTCTAGCGTATCCTACGAGCAGTACTTC. Together with reference TRBV7-8 and TRBJ2-7, the CDR3 gives the full variable domain: GAGVSQSPRYKVAKRGQDVALRCDPISGHVSLFWYQQALGQGPEFLTYFQNEAQLDKSGLPSDRFFAERPEGSVSTLKIQRTQQEDSAVYLCASSHPPPSSVSYEQYFGPGTRLTVT.

The rearrangement joins TRBV2 to TRBJ2-3; 8 bases map to TRBD2. This CDR3 comprises 14 residues. V gave up 8 bases and J gave up 2 bases; unmatched junction bases: 6. Germline loops: CDR1 SNHLY, CDR2 FYNNEI. The CDR3 is CASAAGEHTDTQYF. The DNA of the CDR3 is TGTGCCAGCGCAGCGGGGGAACACACAGATACGCAGTATTTT.

V usage is TRBV28 and J usage is TRBJ2-7; weak D call: TRBD1 (5 bases). Per germline, CDR1 MDHEN and CDR2 SYDVKM. V was shortened by 4 bases and J by 1 base, with 26 bases between the two germline ends. The CDR3 sequence is 19 residues long. CDR3 nucleotides: TGTGCCAGCAGTTCGAGCCCCTATTTTCAGGACAAGGTGTCCTACGAGCAGTACTTC. Translation gives CASSSSPYFQDKVSYEQYF. Complete variable domain (other parts from reference TRBV28 and TRBJ2-7): DVKVTQSSRYLVKRTGEKVFLECVQDMDHENMFWYRQDPGLGLRLIYFSYDVKMKEKGDIPEGYSVSREKKERFSLILESASTNQTSMYLCASSSSPYFQDKVSYEQYFGPGTRLTVT.

In nucleotides, the CDR3 is TGTGCCAGTAGTACAACCAGGGTCAACTATGGCTACACCTTC. Encoded protein: CASSTTRVNYGYTF. This sequence joins TRBV19 and TRBJ1-2, with D perhaps TRBD1 (5 bases). The V gene lost 4 bases and the J gene lost 2 bases, with 11 bases spanning the gap. The CDR3 has 14 residues. Germline CDR1 is LNHDA and CDR2 is SQIVND (reference sequence).